Following are 5 T cell receptor beta chains from one sample sequenced in a study of Ad26.COV2.S vaccination and SARS-CoV-2 variants. Treatment defined: 15 to 20 received Ad26.COV2.S at low or high dose, single or two shots; about 5 received placebo; per-sample allocation not given. Repertoires come from day 63 after the first vaccine or placebo injection. Sequencing was performed with immunoSEQ multiplex PCR; in TCRdb, only in-frame clones are kept and a portion is missing. The data contain hundreds of thousands of clones, nearly 90% of them seen just once; the ten biggest clones take up about 2.7%. This specimen consisted of peripheral blood, obtained in a trial of Ad26.COV2.S vaccine versus placebo. The receptors were sampled from a person aged 18-65 years who received the Ad26.COV2.S COVID-19 vaccine or a placebo.

The V and J genes are TRBV3-1 (or the pseudogene TRBV3-2) and TRBJ2-3; D is ambiguous. V was cut by 4 bases and J by 2 bases, with 7 bases left in between. This CDR3 has 13 residues. Germline V gives CDR1 LGHDT, CDR2 YNNKEL (reference sequence). In DNA form, the CDR3 reads TGTGCCAGCAGCCCCCACCACACAGATACGCAGTATTTT. This gives the protein CASSPHHTDTQYF.

The chain links TRBV7-9 to TRBJ2-2; tentatively, D is TRBD1 (6 bases). There are 16 residues in the CDR3. Germline-derived CDR1 and CDR2 are SEHNR and FQNEAQ (reference sequence). Deletions cut 8 bases from V and 5 bases from J, with 21 bases between. The CDR3 loop reads CASSGGWQGITGELFF. CDR3 nucleotide sequence: TGTGCCAGCTCAGGTGGCTGGCAGGGGATTACCGGGGAGCTGTTTTTT.

The V and J genes are TRBV19 and TRBJ1-5; 8 nucleotides align to TRBD1. The CDR3 is made up of 16 amino acids. V lost 6 bases to trimming and J lost 2 bases; unmatched junction nucleotides: 9. CDR1 LNHDA and CDR2 SQIVND come from the germline V gene (reference sequence). CDR3 in amino acids: CASSQTGARGNQPQHF. The CDR3 coding sequence is TGTGCCAGTAGCCAGACAGGGGCGAGGGGCAATCAGCCCCAGCATTTT. Looking up the rest from reference TRBV19 and TRBJ1-5 gives the full variable domain: DGGITQSPKYLFRKEGQNVTLSCEQNLNHDAMYWYRQDPGQGLRLIYYSQIVNDFQKGDIAEGYSVSREKKESFPLTVTSAQKNPTAFYLCASSQTGARGNQPQHFGDGTRLSIL.

The chain carries TRBV27 and TRBJ1-6; D is unresolved. The V gene lost 6 bases and the J gene lost 3 bases, with 9 bases spanning the gap. CDR3 length equals 14 residues. CDR1 is MNHEY and CDR2 is SMNVEV in the germline V gene (reference sequence). The CDR3 protein is CASREIYYNSPLHF. The DNA of the CDR3 is TGTGCCAGCAGGGAGATTTACTATAATTCACCCCTCCACTTT.

The genes are TRBV6-5 and TRBJ2-7; a possible D gene is TRBD1 (6 bases). Germline assignment: CDR1 MNHEY and CDR2 SVGAGI. Trimming stripped 2 bases from V and 1 base from J, with 15 bases between. The CDR3 spans 16 residues. This CDR3 is CASSYQQGALSYEQYF. CDR3 coding DNA: TGTGCCAGCAGTTACCAACAGGGCGCCCTGTCCTACGAGCAGTACTTC.